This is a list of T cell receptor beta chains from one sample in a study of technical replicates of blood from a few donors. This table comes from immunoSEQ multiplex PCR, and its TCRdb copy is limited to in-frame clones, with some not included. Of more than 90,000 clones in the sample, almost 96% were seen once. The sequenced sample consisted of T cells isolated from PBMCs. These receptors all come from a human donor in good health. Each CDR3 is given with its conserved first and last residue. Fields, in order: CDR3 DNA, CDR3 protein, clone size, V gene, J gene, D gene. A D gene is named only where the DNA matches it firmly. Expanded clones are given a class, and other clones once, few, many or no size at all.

TGTGCCAGCAGCTCCCTCTGGCTAGCGGGCCAGAACACCGGGGAGCTGTTTTTT	CASSSLWLAGQNTGELFF	.	TRBV11-3	TRBJ2-2	TRBD2
TGTGCCAGCAGTTATTCATGGACTAGCGGCTACGAGCAGTACTTC	CASSYSWTSGYEQYF	.	TRBV6-9	TRBJ2-7	TRBD2
TGTGCCAGCAGTGAACTCGGCGGGGGGGCGTTTTACAATGAGCAGTTCTTC	CASSELGGGAFYNEQFF	.	TRBV6-1	TRBJ2-1	TRBD2
TGTGCCAGCGCGGGAGAGAGCACTGAAGCTTTCTTT	CASAGESTEAFF	.	TRBV27	TRBJ1-1	.
TGTGCCAGCAGCGAGACCGGGACTACCTACGAGCAGTACTTC	CASSETGTTYEQYF	once	TRBV28	TRBJ2-7	TRBD2
TGTGCCAGCAGCGTCGGGACTTTCTCCTACGAGCAGTACTTC	CASSVGTFSYEQYF	.	TRBV7-8	TRBJ2-7	.
TGCGCCAGCAGTGATGTAGCTACCGGGGAGCTGTTTTTT	CASSDVATGELFF	.	TRBV10-1	TRBJ2-2	.
TGTGCCAGCAGCTTGATAAAGAACACTGAAGCTTTCTTT	CASSLIKNTEAFF	.	TRBV5-6	TRBJ1-1	.
TGTGCCAGCAGCGATAACGTTGGGAGGACTGAAGCTTTCTTT	CASSDNVGRTEAFF	.	TRBV28	TRBJ1-1	.
TGTGCCAGCAACTCCGGGGAGCTGTTTTTT	CASNSGELFF	.	TRBV6-1	TRBJ2-2	.
TGTGCCAGCAGCTTTAGCGGGGCAGAGACCCAGTACTTC	CASSFSGAETQYF	.	TRBV7-9	TRBJ2-5	TRBD2
TGTGCCTGGGGGGGGGACCACTACAATGAGCAGTTCTTC	CAWGGDHYNEQFF	.	TRBV30	TRBJ2-1	TRBD2
TGTGCCAGCACCAGGGGTACCTCCTCTGGAAACACCATATATTTT	CASTRGTSSGNTIYF	.	TRBV9	TRBJ1-3	.
TGTGCCAGCAGCCCGGGTGGTCTCAGCTACTATGGCTACACCTTC	CASSPGGLSYYGYTF	once	TRBV9	TRBJ1-2	.
TGTGCCAGCAGCCGGAGGGGGGGGCCCACCGGGGAGCTGTTTTTT	CASSRRGGPTGELFF	.	TRBV13	TRBJ2-2	.
TGCGCCAGCAGCTTATTAACAGGGATATACTCCTACGAGCAGTACTTC	CASSLLTGIYSYEQYF	.	TRBV5-1	TRBJ2-7	.
TGTGCCAGCGGGAGGCCGGAATCCTCTGGAAACACCATATATTTT	CASGRPESSGNTIYF	.	TRBV7-2	TRBJ1-3	.
TGTGCCAGCAGTCCGTTTGACAATGAGCAGTTCTTC	CASSPFDNEQFF	.	TRBV6-6	TRBJ2-1	.
TGTGCCAGCAGTTTTTGGCCTGAAGCTTTCTTT	CASSFWPEAFF	.	TRBV28	TRBJ1-1	.
TGTGCCAGCGCCCGTGGGAGTGCAACCGAGCAGTACTTC	CASARGSATEQYF	.	TRBV2	TRBJ2-7	.
TGTGCCCGCTCCGACCTTACTAGCGGGGGGACCACAGATACGCAGTATTTT	CARSDLTSGGTTDTQYF	.	TRBV2	TRBJ2-3	TRBD2
TGTGCCAGCAGTGAAACTATCAGCTCACAAGAGACCCAGTACTTC	CASSETISSQETQYF	.	TRBV6-1	TRBJ2-5	.
TGTGCCAGCAGTGGTCAACCAACAGAGGGCTATGGCTACACCTTC	CASSGQPTEGYGYTF	.	TRBV6-1	TRBJ1-2	.
TGTGCCAGCGCCGACGGGACAGGTTGGGGTAATGAGCAGTTCTTC	CASADGTGWGNEQFF	.	TRBV28	TRBJ2-1	TRBD1